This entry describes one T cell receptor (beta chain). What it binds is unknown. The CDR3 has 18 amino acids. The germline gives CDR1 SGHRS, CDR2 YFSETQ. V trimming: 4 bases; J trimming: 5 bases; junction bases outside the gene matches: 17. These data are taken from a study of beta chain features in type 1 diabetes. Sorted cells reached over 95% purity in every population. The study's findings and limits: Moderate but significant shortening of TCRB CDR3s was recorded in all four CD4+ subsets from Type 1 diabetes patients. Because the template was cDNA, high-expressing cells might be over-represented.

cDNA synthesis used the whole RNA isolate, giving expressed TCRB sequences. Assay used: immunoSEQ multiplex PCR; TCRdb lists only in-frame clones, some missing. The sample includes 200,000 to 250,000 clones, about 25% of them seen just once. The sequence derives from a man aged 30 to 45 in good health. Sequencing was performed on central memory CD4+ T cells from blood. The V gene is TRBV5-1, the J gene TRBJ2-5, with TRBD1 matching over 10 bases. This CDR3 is CASSQGDRGSFGSETQYF. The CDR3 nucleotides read TGCGCCAGCAGCCAAGGGGACAGGGGTAGTTTCGGATCGGAGACCCAGTACTTC.